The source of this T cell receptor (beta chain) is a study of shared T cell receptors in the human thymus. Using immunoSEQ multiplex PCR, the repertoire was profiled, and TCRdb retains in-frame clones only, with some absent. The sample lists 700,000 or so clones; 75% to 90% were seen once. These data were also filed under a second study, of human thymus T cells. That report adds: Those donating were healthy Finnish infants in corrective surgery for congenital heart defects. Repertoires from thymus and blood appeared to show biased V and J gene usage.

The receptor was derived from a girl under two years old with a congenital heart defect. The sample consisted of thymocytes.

CDR3 nucleotides: TGTGCCAGCAGCGTAGGACTGGGGAGAGCTGAAGCTTTCTTT. Amino acid sequence: CASSVGLGRAEAFF. This chain links TRBV9 with TRBJ1-1; no firm D call. Looked up from germline, CDR1 is SGDLS and CDR2 is YYNGEE. This CDR3 spans 14 amino acids. V gave up 0 bases and J gave up 6 bases, with 12 bases separating them.